The T cell receptor (beta chain) under discussion was sequenced for a study of T cell repertoires in cytomegalovirus infection. One entry per CDR3 protein, called by TCRdb with MiXCR from the reads. The repertoire consists of some 700,000 distinct CDR3 sequences, with less than 40% occurring once and the leading ten covering under 3%. From germline, CDR1 is SEHNR and CDR2 FQNEAQ (reference sequence). The V and J ends lost 4 bases and 8 bases respectively, with 17 bases between them. The CDR3 totals 14 residues. This chain uses TRBV7-9 with TRBJ1-2; D possibly corresponds to TRBD1 (5 bases). The TCR sequence derives from a human donor in good health (CMV status not recorded). Some clones in this sample may be carry-over from other donors' samples. Specimen: PBMCs. CDR3 sequence reads: CASSSGTALEGYTF. The DNA of the CDR3 is TGTGCCAGCAGCTCAGGGACCGCCTTGGAGGGCTACACCTTC.